The 16 T cell receptor beta chains below come from one sample, sequenced in a study of immune evolution from preneoplasia to lung adenocarcinoma. Only in-frame clones appear in the TCRdb table, and some are missing; sequencing was by immunoSEQ multiplex PCR. The repertoire has about 11,000 clones, 78% of them found once; the top ten carry 3.9%. The sequencing input was FFPE minimally invasive lung adenocarcinoma tissue. These receptors were obtained from a person aged 60-80 years with lung adenocarcinoma.

The chain links TRBV10-3 to TRBJ2-5; D may correspond to TRBD1 or TRBD2 (7 bases each). The CDR3 spans 16 residues. The V end lost 5 bases, the J end lost 0 bases, and 16 bases lay between the germline ends. Germline-derived CDR1 and CDR2 are ENHRY and SYGVKD. The CDR3 protein is CAISKIQGGYQETQYF. In DNA form, the CDR3 reads TGTGCCATCAGTAAGATCCAGGGGGGGTACCAAGAGACCCAGTACTTC.

Only a few counts were recorded for this clone. The chain uses TRBV30 and TRBJ2-2; tentative D call: TRBD1 (6 bases). The germline CDR1 and CDR2 sequences are GTSNPN and SVGIG (reference sequence). CDR3 length: 13 amino acids. Trimming removed 8 bases at V and 4 bases at J, with 14 bases between. This chain's CDR3 is CARRTARTGELFF. The CDR3, as DNA: TGTGCCCGCAGGACAGCCCGCACCGGGGAGCTGTTTTTT.

The chain joins TRBV7-2 to TRBJ2-7; no clear D gene. Germline V lookup: CDR1 SGHTA, CDR2 FQGNSA. The CDR3 length is 14 residues. Trimming stripped 5 bases from V and 0 bases from J, with 11 bases between. The CDR3 spells CASSTSMGSYEQYF. As DNA, the CDR3 is TGTGCCAGCAGCACCTCCATGGGCTCCTACGAGCAGTACTTC. The whole variable domain, remainder taken from reference TRBV7-2 and TRBJ2-7, is GAGVSQSPSNKVTEKGKDVELRCDPISGHTALYWYRQSLGQGLEFLIYFQGNSAPDKSGLPSDRFSAERTGGSVSTLTIQRTQQEDSAVYLCASSTSMGSYEQYFGPGTRLTVT.

A few counts support this clone. The genes are TRBV4-3 and TRBJ2-7; no reliable D call. With 1 base removed from V and 2 bases from J, the gap between germline ends came to 9 bases. In germline, CDR1 is LGHNA, CDR2 YSLEER. The CDR3 totals 14 residues. CDR3 residues: CASSQVVGPYEQYF. In DNA, the CDR3 is TGCGCCAGCAGCCAAGTGGTGGGCCCCTACGAGCAGTACTTC.

This clone was recorded once. J is TRBJ2-7 and V is TRBV11-3; TRBD1 agrees at 9 bases. After removal of 2 bases from V and 6 bases from J, the junction contained 5 bases not matched to a gene. This CDR3 region has 14 residues. Germline CDR1 is SGHNT and CDR2 is YENEEA. The CDR3 DNA follows: TGTGCCAGCAGCTTACGACAGGGGGATAGCGAGCAGTACTTC. It encodes CASSLRQGDSEQYF.

The chain combines TRBV5-1 with TRBJ1-1; no firm D call. CDR1 SGHRS and CDR2 YFSETQ come from the germline V gene. The CDR3 is made up of 18 amino acids. Trimming pared 0 bases from V and 4 bases from J, leaving 22 bases between. The CDR3 is CASSLASRGSILGTEAFF. The CDR3 DNA sequence: TGCGCCAGCAGCTTGGCCAGTCGGGGTAGTATCCTCGGCACTGAAGCTTTCTTT.

The V gene is TRBV7-2, the J gene TRBJ2-5; 15 nucleotides match TRBD2. Germline trimming cut 5 bases from V and 4 bases from J; bases unmatched to any gene: 8. This CDR3 region has 17 residues. The germline V gene has CDR1 SGHTA and CDR2 FQGNSA. CDR3: CASSIWTSGGAPETQYF. The CDR3 DNA reads TGTGCCAGCAGCATTTGGACTAGCGGGGGGGCCCCAGAGACCCAGTACTTC.

This chain joins TRBV28 and TRBJ1-2; D remains unclear. This CDR3 comprises 14 residues. Germline V gene data show CDR1 as MDHEN and CDR2 as SYDVKM. The V end lost 5 bases, the J end lost 3 bases, and 13 bases lay between the germline ends. The CDR3 coding sequence is TGTGCCAGCAGTCGTCCCGGAGACTACTATGGCTACACCTTC. Its protein product is CASSRPGDYYGYTF.

Notes on this clone: At the DNA level, this CDR3 is encoded by other sequences in the same sample as well. CDR3 in DNA: TGTGCCAGCAGCGTCGGGCCGAACACTGAAGCTTTCTTT. Protein product: CASSVGPNTEAFF. The chain employs TRBV9 and TRBJ1-1; D remains unclear. The CDR3 consists of 13 residues. Germline CDR1 reads SGDLS; CDR2 reads YYNGEE. Trimming took 2 bases from V and 1 from J, leaving 6 bases between them.

CDR3 sequence reads: CASSPSRGGYGYTF. The CDR3 DNA reads TGCGCCAGCAGCCCCTCCAGGGGTGGCTATGGCTACACCTTC. This chain joins TRBV4-3 and TRBJ1-2; possible D gene TRBD1, 6 bases. This CDR3 spans 14 amino acids. Per the germline V gene, CDR1 is LGHNA and CDR2 is YSLEER. Deletions cut 4 bases from V and 4 bases from J, with 13 bases between.

The V gene is TRBV19, the J gene TRBJ1-3; 8 positions agree with TRBD1. Germline V gene data show CDR1 as LNHDA and CDR2 as SQIVND (reference sequence). The CDR3 has 16 amino acids. The trim removed 4 bases at V and 1 base at J, leaving 6 bases unmatched. CDR3 protein: CASSRTGMVSGNTIYF. The CDR3 coding sequence is TGTGCCAGTAGTAGGACAGGGATGGTGTCTGGAAACACCATATATTTT.

V gene TRBV29-1 combines with J gene TRBJ1-1; D unclear. The germline CDR1 and CDR2 sequences are SQVTM and ANQGSEA. The V end was cut by 7 bases, the J end by 1 base, with 13 bases between. There are 13 residues in the CDR3. The CDR3 sequence: CSAEVLENTEAFF. Here the CDR3 DNA reads TGCAGCGCCGAGGTCTTGGAGAACACTGAAGCTTTCTTT.

This clone has a handful of counts. The genes are TRBV6-6 and TRBJ2-2; possible D gene TRBD2, 5 bases. Germline loops: CDR1 MNHNY, CDR2 SVGAGI (reference sequence). The CDR3 has 14 residues. Trimming left V 2 bases short and J 5 bases short, with 9 bases between. The CDR3 here is CASSYDTGTGELFF. The CDR3, as DNA: TGTGCCAGCAGTTACGACACGGGGACCGGGGAGCTGTTTTTT.

V gene TRBV18 combines with J gene TRBJ2-2; 12 bases match TRBD2. After removal of 7 bases from V and 0 bases from J, the junction contained 9 bases not matched to a gene. Germline values: CDR1 KGHSH, CDR2 LQKENI. The CDR3 spans 18 residues. The CDR3 sequence is CASYRSTSGRPNTGELFF. The CDR3, as DNA: TGTGCCAGCTACAGATCGACTAGCGGGAGACCGAACACCGGGGAGCTGTTTTTT.

This chain links TRBV27 with TRBJ2-5; perhaps TRBD1 as D (5 bases). V lost 8 bases, J lost 5 bases, and 15 bases lay in between. Germline values: CDR1 MNHEY, CDR2 SMNVEV (reference sequence). The CDR3 contains 13 residues. The CDR3 is CASRRGLWETQYF. The CDR3 bases are TGTGCCAGCCGAAGGGGATTGTGGGAGACCCAGTACTTC.

The chain joins TRBV4-2 to TRBJ2-5; perhaps TRBD1 as D (5 bases). In germline, CDR1 is LGHNA, CDR2 YNFKEQ. The length of the CDR3 is 19 residues. The V end lost 4 bases, the J end lost 2 bases, and 26 bases lay between the germline ends. The CDR3 bases are TGTGCCAGCAGCCCCCAGGCCGGGTCGATTCGGCGGACACAAGAGACCCAGTACTTC. Amino acids: CASSPQAGSIRRTQETQYF.